Listed below are T cell receptor beta chains from one sample, sequenced in a study of blood T cell repertoires in COVID-19. This table comes from immunoSEQ multiplex PCR, and its TCRdb copy is limited to in-frame clones, with some not included. The table has tens of thousands of clones, over 80% seen once. Sequenced: peripheral blood. The source is a human donor in a cohort sampled during active COVID-19. The CDR3 runs from the conserved cysteine through the conserved F or W. Fields, in order: CDR3 protein, CDR3 length, V gene, clone size, J gene. Some rows have no size entry. The others give once, few or many, or a class for an expanded clone.

CASSLNPRQGSYEQYF | 16 | TRBV11-3 | - | TRBJ2-7
CASSQPSDRRFSEAFF | 16 | TRBV23-1 | - | TRBJ1-1
CASRKDQGNTGELFF | 15 | TRBV2 | - | TRBJ2-2
CASSSIQGARGYTF | 14 | TRBV6-2/TRBV6-3 | once | TRBJ1-2
CASSRSSGSDTQYF | 14 | TRBV14 | once | TRBJ2-3
CAIRRQGGLTGELFF | 15 | TRBV10-3 | - | TRBJ2-2
CASSLRQGATEAFF | 14 | TRBV7-2 | - | TRBJ1-1
CAWSAGRETQYF | 12 | TRBV30 | - | TRBJ2-5
CASSLWGQNTEAFF | 14 | TRBV5-4 | - | TRBJ1-1
CASSLSSVMNTEAFF | 15 | TRBV7-3 | - | TRBJ1-1
CASREGPPPSYEQYF | 15 | TRBV6-4 | - | TRBJ2-7
CASSPGLAGGQEQYF | 15 | TRBV18 | - | TRBJ2-7
CASSEWTGLNQPQHF | 15 | TRBV6-1 | - | TRBJ1-5
CASSLQGPGELFF | 13 | TRBV12-3/TRBV12-4 | - | TRBJ2-2
CASSLAYLGGGANVLTF | 17 | TRBV5-1 | many | TRBJ2-6
CASSLWTIAFF | 11 | TRBV28 | - | TRBJ1-1
CASRPQMGGGVKAFF | 15 | TRBV7-2 | - | TRBJ1-1
CASSEDGNYGYTF | 13 | TRBV5-1 | - | TRBJ1-2
CASSPAGLAKNIQYF | 15 | TRBV6-5 | - | TRBJ2-4
CASSHDRGPGNTIYF | 15 | TRBV7-2 | few | TRBJ1-3
CASSREDRLYGYTF | 14 | TRBV6-5 | - | TRBJ1-2
CASSFPGQGVEQYF | 14 | TRBV7-9 | - | TRBJ2-7
CASSGTAYGYTF | 12 | TRBV19 | - | TRBJ1-2
CATSDPSGTDTQYF | 14 | TRBV24-1 | - | TRBJ2-3
CASSDLWTTNQPYNEQFF | 18 | TRBV2 | few | TRBJ2-1
CASSPGTSGANEQFF | 15 | TRBV2 | - | TRBJ2-1
CASTPQGNYGYTF | 13 | TRBV6-5 | - | TRBJ1-2
CASSQDRGGNYGYTF | 15 | TRBV18 | few | TRBJ1-2
CASSPGTGRSPLHF | 14 | TRBV6-5 | - | TRBJ1-6
CATADRGRGYTF | 12 | TRBV7-9 | - | TRBJ1-2
CASSPDTWLKAFF | 13 | TRBV6-5 | - | TRBJ1-1
CASSPPYRGRDSPLHF | 16 | TRBV6-6 | - | TRBJ1-6
CASSARGLRGNQPQHF | 16 | TRBV5-6 | - | TRBJ1-5
CASSRRGLTDTQYF | 14 | TRBV7-6 | once | TRBJ2-3
CASSLRAGSAGFPTGELFF | 19 | TRBV7-8 | - | TRBJ2-2
CASRLGQTNTEAFF | 14 | TRBV7-9 | - | TRBJ1-1
CASSYGQNTGELFF | 14 | TRBV9 | - | TRBJ2-2
CASSLGLVGSTDTQYF | 16 | TRBV5-1 | - | TRBJ2-3
CASSRKLAGGVTTDTQYF | 18 | TRBV4-2 | once | TRBJ2-3
CASSLDRTTEAFF | 13 | TRBV11-3 | - | TRBJ1-1
CATSRDKMSTGNEAFF | 16 | TRBV15 | few | TRBJ1-1
CASSPSGGVGYGYTF | 15 | TRBV7-2 | - | TRBJ1-2
CAWSDGVYGYTF | 12 | TRBV30 | - | TRBJ1-2
CASSTWTVTYEQYF | 14 | TRBV5-6 | few | TRBJ2-7